This T cell receptor beta chain was observed in a study of blood T cell repertoires in COVID-19. Using immunoSEQ multiplex PCR, the repertoire was profiled, and TCRdb retains in-frame clones only, with some absent. The sample has over 90,000 clones, roughly 78% seen once. This receptor was taken from a man aged 45-60 years with active or convalescent COVID-19. The sequencing input was peripheral blood.

The CDR3 bases are TGTGCCAGCGACCCTCGGGGACAGGGGGCGATCACTGAAGCTTTCTTT. Its protein is CASDPRGQGAITEAFF. J is TRBJ1-1 and V is TRBV13; 12 bases map to TRBD1. This CDR3 comprises 16 residues. The V segment lost 8 bases and the J segment 4 bases; nucleotides outside the gene matches: 11. Looked up from germline, CDR1 is PRHDT and CDR2 is FYEKMQ (reference sequence).